Listed here are 19 T cell receptor beta chains from one sample, sequenced in a study of blood T cell repertoires in COVID-19. This table comes from immunoSEQ multiplex PCR, and its TCRdb copy is limited to in-frame clones, with some not included. This table holds 200,000 to 300,000 clones, about 80% found once. The sample comprised peripheral blood. Receptors originate from a human donor in a cohort sampled during active COVID-19.

This clone appeared a single time. The chain couples TRBV6-6 to TRBJ1-5; D is perhaps TRBD1 (5 bases). The CDR3 loop spans 16 amino acids. Germline assignment: CDR1 MNHNY and CDR2 SVGAGI (reference sequence). The ends were cut back, 3 bases at V and 2 bases at J, with 14 bases in the middle. The CDR3 sequence: CASSYLAGGGNQPQHF. The DNA of the CDR3 is TGTGCCAGCAGTTATCTCGCCGGGGGTGGCAATCAGCCCCAGCATTTT.

The rearrangement joins TRBV7-8 to TRBJ2-1; possible D gene TRBD2, 6 bases. The CDR3 length is 15 residues. Germline V gene data show CDR1 as SGHVS and CDR2 as FQNEAQ. V lost 5 bases and J 7 bases, leaving 18 bases between the germline ends. The CDR3 nucleotides are TGTGCCAGCAGCCTGCCCGGGGGTAAGAGGAATGAGCAGTTCTTC. Protein sequence: CASSLPGGKRNEQFF.

The chain uses TRBV6-4 and TRBJ1-5; unclear D gene. The CDR3 is 14 residues long. Germline CDR1 and CDR2: MRHNA and SNTAGT. Trimming took off 5 bases at V and 0 bases at J, with 8 bases between the two ends. For the CDR3, the DNA is TGTGCCAGCAGTTTACAATATAGCAATCAGCCCCAGCATTTT. It specifies CASSLQYSNQPQHF.

In this sample, this clone turned up many times. The genes are TRBV2 and TRBJ1-1; D remains unclear. Trimming took 3 bases from V and 0 from J, leaving 14 bases between them. The CDR3 contains 16 residues. CDR1 and CDR2 (germline): SNHLY, FYNNEI. CDR3 nucleotides: TGTGCCAGCAGTGATGTGAACACCCGTCTGAACACTGAAGCTTTCTTT. This translates into CASSDVNTRLNTEAFF.

This clone was seen once. The genes are TRBV4-2 and TRBJ2-1; 7 bases match TRBD1. V trimming: 4 bases; J trimming: 10 bases; junction bases outside the gene matches: 25. In germline, CDR1 is LGHNA, CDR2 YNFKEQ. This CDR3 contains 19 residues. This CDR3 is CASSPTSFRQGIGKVEQFF. The CDR3 DNA sequence: TGTGCCAGCAGCCCAACCTCCTTCCGACAGGGTATCGGCAAAGTAGAGCAGTTCTTC.

There are a few counts of this clone. The chain links TRBV7-8 to TRBJ2-7; the match to TRBD1 covers 7 bases. The ends lost 6 bases at V and 1 base at J; junction bases unmatched: 9. This CDR3 is 15 amino acids long. Germline V gene sequence: CDR1 SGHVS, CDR2 FQNEAQ. CDR3 residues: CASRPVGTASYEQYF. As DNA, the CDR3 is TGTGCCAGCAGGCCCGTAGGGACAGCTTCCTACGAGCAGTACTTC.

This chain links TRBV6-5 with TRBJ2-7, with TRBD1 matching over 9 bases. Germline V lookup: CDR1 MNHEY, CDR2 SVGAGI. CDR3 length: 16 residues. V lost 3 bases, J lost 4 bases, and 10 bases stayed unmatched. DNA of the CDR3: TGTGCCAGCAGTTATACCTCCCGCGACAGGGGGTACGAGCAGTACTTC. The encoded protein is CASSYTSRDRGYEQYF.

V usage is TRBV5-5 and J usage is TRBJ2-7; D might be TRBD2 (5 bases). Trimming took 0 bases from V and 3 from J, leaving 7 bases between them. This CDR3 region has 13 residues. Germline-derived CDR1 and CDR2 are SGHKS and YYEKEE (reference sequence). The CDR3 coding sequence is TGTGCCAGCAGCTTGGGACGGGACTACGAGCAGTACTTC. It yields the protein CASSLGRDYEQYF.

By frequency in the sample, this clone is medium-sized (0.01 to 0.1%). V gene TRBV6-4 combines with J gene TRBJ2-3; 11 nucleotides agree with TRBD2. V lost 1 base and J lost 4; bases outside the gene matches: 1. Germline CDR1 MRHNA, CDR2 SNTAGT. This CDR3 spans 15 amino acids. In nucleotides, the CDR3 is TGTGCCAGCAGTGACTTAGCGGGAGGGCCAGATACGCAGTATTTT. Translated: CASSDLAGGPDTQYF.

The chain combines TRBV7-6 with TRBJ2-5, with 7 bases identical to TRBD1. V lost 4 bases, J lost 5 bases, and 7 bases stayed unmatched. The germline gives CDR1 SGHVS, CDR2 FNYEAQ. CDR3 length: 14 residues. Here the CDR3 DNA reads TGTGCCAGCAGCTCGACAGGGCCCGCGGAGACCCAGTACTTC. Residues: CASSSTGPAETQYF.

This chain links TRBV5-1 with TRBJ2-6, with a tentative D call TRBD2 (6 bases). The CDR3 is 17 residues long. V was pared by 7 bases and J by 1 base, with 18 bases between. The germline V gene has CDR1 SGHRS and CDR2 YFSETQ. The CDR3 DNA sequence: TGCGCCAGCCGCAACGGGACTTTCGTGTCTGGGGCCAACGTCCTGACTTTC. Its translation is CASRNGTFVSGANVLTF.

This rearrangement joins TRBV6-5 to TRBJ2-1, with D tentatively TRBD1 (5 bases). Germline loops: CDR1 MNHEY, CDR2 SVGAGI. The CDR3 is 16 amino acids. V dropped 0 bases and J dropped 4 bases, with 13 bases sitting between them. The chain's CDR3 is CASSYSSGAIYNEQFF. The CDR3 nucleotides read TGTGCCAGCAGTTACTCTTCTGGGGCCATATACAATGAGCAGTTCTTC.

This chain connects TRBV28 to TRBJ1-4; 11 bases are shared with TRBD1. The CDR3 has 14 amino acids. Germline values: CDR1 MDHEN, CDR2 SYDVKM. V gave up 7 bases and J gave up 8 bases; unmatched junction bases: 6. CDR3 protein: CASKPGTGGEKLFF. For the CDR3, the DNA is TGTGCCAGCAAACCAGGGACAGGGGGGGAAAAACTGTTTTTT.

Regarding this clone: The junction does not match germline at one end; this may be a read error. CDR3: CASSLVGQQGTQYF. The CDR3 nucleotides read TGTGCCAGCAGCTTAGTGGGACAGCAAGGGACCCAGTACTTC. The V call is TRBV11-2, the J call TRBJ2-5, with 7 bases aligning to TRBD1. The CDR3 is 14 amino acids. Germline V gives CDR1 SGHAT, CDR2 FQNNGV. Filled out from reference TRBV11-2 and TRBJ2-5, the complete variable domain reads EAGVAQSPRYKIIEKRQSVAFWCNPISGHATLYWYQQILGQGPKLLIQFQNNGVVDDSQLPKDRFSAERLKGVDSTLKIQPAKLEDSAVYLCASSLVGQQGTQYFGPGTRLLVL.

The CDR3 loop reads CASRWGLQGSAGELFF. For the CDR3, the DNA is TGCGCCAGCAGGTGGGGGCTACAGGGGTCCGCCGGGGAGCTGTTTTTT. This chain joins TRBV5-1 and TRBJ2-2; TRBD1 aligns across 7 bases. The CDR3 is made up of 16 amino acids. V shed 5 bases and J 6 bases; nucleotides not matched to a gene: 13. Germline CDR1 reads SGHRS; CDR2 reads YFSETQ.

The V and J genes are TRBV10-2 and TRBJ2-7; TRBD1 might be the D (5 bases). Germline V CDR1 and CDR2: WSHSY, SAAADI. Deletions cut 4 bases from V and 3 bases from J, with 7 bases between. This CDR3 region has 12 residues. The CDR3 here is CASSVQGYEQYF. In DNA, the CDR3 is TGCGCCAGCAGTGTCCAGGGCTACGAGCAGTACTTC.

The CDR3 coding sequence is TGTGCCAGCAGCTCTGGCTTAGGGCGGGGAGAGAACACCGGGGAGCTGTTTTTT. Protein sequence: CASSSGLGRGENTGELFF. This chain uses TRBV7-2 with TRBJ2-2; possible D gene TRBD2, 6 bases. Germline V CDR1 and CDR2: SGHTA, FQGNSA. The length of the CDR3 is 18 residues. The V gene lost 4 bases and the J gene lost 1 base, with 19 bases spanning the gap.

In the case of this clone: Other DNA sequences in the same sample also yield this CDR3. The chain has TRBV7-2 and TRBJ2-5; 10 bases are shared with TRBD1. V shed 3 bases and J 2 bases; nucleotides not matched to a gene: 3. This CDR3 is 15 amino acids long. Germline loops: CDR1 SGHTA, CDR2 FQGNSA. Here the CDR3 reads CASSFDRGRQETQYF. CDR3 DNA: TGTGCCAGCAGCTTCGACAGGGGGCGACAAGAGACCCAGTACTTC.

The rearrangement joins TRBV6-8 to TRBJ1-6, with TRBD1 matching 7 bases. V lost 4 bases, J lost 9 bases, and 9 bases stayed unmatched. Germline V CDR1 and CDR2: MNHGY, SAAAGT. The CDR3 has 15 residues. CDR3 protein: CASSCGTVFCSPLHF. CDR3 bases: TGTGCCAGCAGTTGCGGGACAGTTTTTTGTTCACCCCTCCACTTT.